What follows are 31 T cell receptor beta chains derived from one specimen sequenced in a study of control samples from healthy donors and cancer patients. Profiled with immunoSEQ multiplex PCR; TCRdb holds only in-frame clones, not every one. The data contain roughly 25,000 clones, approximately 91% of them singletons. Sample: PBMCs. These receptor sequences come from a man aged 50-59 years with lung cancer.

The rearrangement uses TRBV28 and TRBJ2-7, with TRBD1 as a possible D gene (6 bases). With 5 bases removed from V and 2 bases from J, the gap between germline ends came to 22 bases. The CDR3 length is 17 residues. Germline V gene lookup returns CDR1 MDHEN and CDR2 SYDVKM. This CDR3 reads CASSPLWTGTKPYEQYF. In nucleotides, the CDR3 is TGTGCCAGCAGTCCCCTTTGGACGGGGACAAAGCCCTACGAGCAGTACTTC.

This clone was detected only once. The chain employs TRBV29-1 and TRBJ1-5; 7 bases align to TRBD1. Looked up from germline, CDR1 is SQVTM and CDR2 is ANQGSEA. V trimming: 6 bases; J trimming: 1 base; junction bases outside the gene matches: 9. The CDR3 covers 15 residues. Here the CDR3 DNA reads TGCAGCGTCTCTACCACAGGGGTGAGCAATCAGCCCCAGCATTTT. Translating gives CSVSTTGVSNQPQHF. Full variable domain (outside the CDR3, taken from reference TRBV29-1 and TRBJ1-5): SAVISQKPSRDICQRGTSLTIQCQVDSQVTMMFWYRQQPGQSLTLIATANQGSEATYESGFVIDKFPISRPNLTFSTLTVSNMSPEDSSIYLCSVSTTGVSNQPQHFGDGTRLSIL.

The chain couples TRBV5-5 to TRBJ1-1; a possible D gene is TRBD1 (5 bases). CDR1 SGHKS and CDR2 YYEKEE come from the germline V gene (reference sequence). The V end was cut by 1 base, the J end by 5 bases, with 12 bases between. The CDR3 extends over 14 amino acids. The CDR3 is CASSLRQGGTEAFF. CDR3 DNA: TGTGCCAGCAGCTTGAGGCAGGGAGGGACTGAAGCTTTCTTT.

The chain couples TRBV9 to TRBJ1-2, with TRBD1 identical over 9 bases. CDR1 and CDR2 from the germline V gene are SGDLS and YYNGEE. Unmatched junction bases numbered 3, after V lost 4 bases and J lost 2 bases. This CDR3 spans 14 amino acids. CDR3 amino acids: CASSPGQGNYGYTF. The DNA for the CDR3 is TGTGCCAGCAGCCCGGGACAGGGAAACTATGGCTACACCTTC.

This chain links TRBV7-2 with TRBJ2-4; D is undetermined. The ends were cut back, 5 bases at V and 9 bases at J, with 14 bases in the middle. Germline V gene data show CDR1 as SGHTA and CDR2 as FQGNSA. The CDR3 extends over 13 amino acids. The CDR3 DNA is TGTGCCAGCAGCCTTCAGACCCCCCCCATTCAGTACTTC. Its translation is CASSLQTPPIQYF.

The chain combines TRBV4-1 with TRBJ1-1; no clear D. In germline, CDR1 is MGHRA, CDR2 YSYEKL. The V gene lost 5 bases and the J gene lost 4 bases, with 11 bases spanning the gap. The CDR3 totals 13 residues. This CDR3 reads CASSSQSTTEAFF. The CDR3 region has the DNA TGCGCCAGCAGCTCCCAATCAACCACTGAAGCTTTCTTT.

V is TRBV27 and J is TRBJ2-5; 7 positions match TRBD1. Losses at the gene ends were 6 bases for V and 1 base for J; bases not matched to a gene: 8. This CDR3 contains 15 residues. Germline V gene lookup returns CDR1 MNHEY and CDR2 SMNVEV (reference sequence). The CDR3 DNA reads TGTGCCAGCAGCTACCGGGACAGAAGCCAAGAGACCCAGTACTTC. Amino acids: CASSYRDRSQETQYF.

The rearrangement uses TRBV5-4 and TRBJ2-7; no definite D call. V was trimmed by 1 base and J by 0 bases, leaving 11 bases between them. The CDR3 length is 15 residues. Germline CDR1 is SGHNT and CDR2 is YYREEE (reference sequence). CDR3 protein: CASSLWPLSSYEQYF. The CDR3 DNA reads TGTGCCAGCAGCTTGTGGCCTTTAAGCTCCTACGAGCAGTACTTC.

The J gene is TRBJ2-7, the V gene TRBV28; 9 nucleotides line up with TRBD1. The CDR3 extends over 15 amino acids. Germline trimming cut 6 bases from V and 4 bases from J; bases unmatched to any gene: 10. Per germline, CDR1 MDHEN and CDR2 SYDVKM. For the CDR3, the DNA is TGTGCCAGCAGCCTTACGGGACAGGGTACGTACGAGCAGTACTTC. Protein: CASSLTGQGTYEQYF.

The chain combines TRBV10-3 with TRBJ1-5; the D is unclear. CDR3 size: 15 residues. Germline V gives CDR1 ENHRY, CDR2 SYGVKD. V lost 0 bases to trimming and J lost 0 bases, with 6 bases between them. The CDR3 protein is CAISESEFSNQPQHF. CDR3 nucleotides: TGTGCCATCAGTGAGTCGGAGTTTAGCAATCAGCCCCAGCATTTT.

This chain uses TRBV5-1 with TRBJ2-3; D tentatively reads TRBD1 or TRBD2 (5 bases each). The CDR3 length is 15 residues. Germline values: CDR1 SGHRS, CDR2 YFSETQ. V was shortened by 0 bases and J by 1 base, with 9 bases between the two germline ends. CDR3 nucleotide sequence: TGCGCCAGCAGCTTGGAGGGACGGGGCACAGATACGCAGTATTTT. It is translated as CASSLEGRGTDTQYF. The full variable domain, completed using reference TRBV5-1 and TRBJ2-3, is KAGVTQTPRYLIKTRGQQVTLSCSPISGHRSVSWYQQTPGQGLQFLFEYFSETQRNKGNFPGRFSGRQFSNSRSEMNVSTLELGDSALYLCASSLEGRGTDTQYFGPGTRLTVL.

This rearrangement joins TRBV14 to TRBJ2-7, with 8 nucleotides matching TRBD1. V shed 1 base, J shed 3 bases, and the junction held 5 bases outside the gene matches. From germline, CDR1 is SGHDN and CDR2 FVKESK. This CDR3 region has 15 residues. The CDR3 DNA reads as TGTGCCAGCAGCCAAGTGGGCGACAGGGGCTACGAGCAGTACTTC. It encodes CASSQVGDRGYEQYF.

The CDR3 loop reads CASGLGQGETQYF. CDR3 DNA sequence: TGTGCTAGTGGTTTGGGACAGGGGGAGACCCAGTACTTC. The chain has TRBV12-5 and TRBJ2-5; 8 bases line up with TRBD1. The CDR3 totals 13 residues. The germline gives CDR1 LGHNT, CDR2 FRNRAP. J was trimmed by 5 bases and V by 1 base; bases with no gene match: 0. Filled out from reference TRBV12-5 and TRBJ2-5, the complete variable domain reads DARVTQTPRHKVTEMGQEVTMRCQPILGHNTVFWYRQTMMQGLELLAYFRNRAPLDDSGMPKDRFSAEMPDATLATLKIQPSEPRDSAVYFCASGLGQGETQYFGPGTRLLVL.

On this clone: An end of the junction differs from the germline gene, which may be a read error. CDR3 sequence: CASSTGGWSSYSEQFF. CDR3 in DNA: TGTGCCAGCAGCACAGGGGGCTGGAGCTCCTACAGTGAGCAGTTCTTC. The chain recombines TRBV11-3 with TRBJ2-1, with TRBD1 matching 9 bases. In germline, CDR1 is SGHNT, CDR2 YENEEA. The CDR3 totals 16 residues.

Only a few counts were recorded for this clone. The chain links TRBV20-1 to TRBJ1-1; no clear D gene. The CDR3 totals 11 residues. V was clipped by 7 bases and J by 4 bases, with 10 bases between them. Germline V gives CDR1 DFQATT, CDR2 SNEGSKA (reference sequence). The CDR3 protein is CSVRTSTEAFF. The DNA of the CDR3 is TGCAGTGTCCGGACCAGCACTGAAGCTTTCTTT.

The V call is TRBV4-1, the J call TRBJ1-1; tentatively, D is TRBD1 (5 bases). Germline CDR1 MGHRA, CDR2 YSYEKL. With 4 bases removed from V and 6 bases from J, the gap between germline ends came to 24 bases. The CDR3 is 17 amino acids. In DNA form, the CDR3 reads TGCGCCAGCAGCCCCCAGCAACTTGGCGGGGGGAGTGCTGAAGCTTTCTTT. This sequence encodes CASSPQQLGGGSAEAFF.

The rearrangement uses TRBV7-9 and TRBJ1-2; D is uncertain. Trimming shortened V by 5 bases and J by 8 bases, and 9 bases separated the two germline ends. This CDR3 contains 11 residues. Germline V CDR1 and CDR2: SEHNR, FQNEAQ (reference sequence). CDR3 loop: CASSAYSGYTF. The CDR3 nucleotides are TGTGCCAGCAGCGCCTACAGCGGCTACACCTTC.

This chain joins TRBV24-1 and TRBJ2-3, with TRBD1 matching over 8 bases. The V gene end was trimmed by 3 bases and the J gene end by 1 base; junction bases not matched to a gene: 5. Germline V gene data show CDR1 as KGHDR and CDR2 as SFDVKD. The CDR3 sequence is 16 residues long. CDR3 amino acids: CATSDPPGQGTDTQYF. In nucleotides, the CDR3 is TGTGCCACCAGTGATCCCCCGGGACAGGGCACAGATACGCAGTATTTT.

This clone has just a few counts. The chain joins TRBV7-9 to TRBJ1-2; TRBD1 matches 12 bases. Unmatched junction bases numbered 7, after V lost 5 bases and J lost 3 bases. This CDR3 is built from 16 residues. Germline CDR1 is SEHNR and CDR2 is FQNEAQ (reference sequence). In DNA, the CDR3 is TGTGCCAGCAGCGCATGGGACAGGGGGCCGGACTATGGCTACACCTTC. Its protein is CASSAWDRGPDYGYTF.

The V gene is TRBV7-2, the J gene TRBJ2-1, with 10 bases that match TRBD2. The CDR3 has 15 residues. The junction had 3 bases not matched to a gene; V was cut back by 2 bases and J by 5 bases. Germline V gene data show CDR1 as SGHTA and CDR2 as FQGNSA. CDR3 amino acids: CASSLSGGANNEQFF. CDR3 nucleotides: TGTGCCAGCAGCTTAAGCGGGGGGGCGAACAATGAGCAGTTCTTC.

CDR3 sequence: CASRITGTGGWQPQHF. For the CDR3, the DNA is TGTGCCAGTAGGATAACCGGGACAGGGGGCTGGCAGCCCCAGCATTTT. The chain combines TRBV19 with TRBJ1-5, with 12 positions matching TRBD1. CDR1 LNHDA and CDR2 SQIVND come from the germline V gene (reference sequence). The CDR3 extends over 16 amino acids. Losses at the gene ends were 6 bases for V and 7 bases for J; bases not matched to a gene: 10.

The J gene is TRBJ1-3, the V gene TRBV28; D gene uncertain. CDR3 length equals 14 residues. V was cut by 5 bases and J by 2 bases, with 10 bases left in between. Germline V gene lookup returns CDR1 MDHEN and CDR2 SYDVKM. CDR3 protein: CASSENQPGNTIYF. DNA for the CDR3: TGTGCCAGCAGTGAAAATCAGCCTGGAAACACCATATATTTT. The full variable domain, with the rest looked up from reference TRBV28 and TRBJ1-3, is DVKVTQSSRYLVKRTGEKVFLECVQDMDHENMFWYRQDPGLGLRLIYFSYDVKMKEKGDIPEGYSVSREKKERFSLILESASTNQTSMYLCASSENQPGNTIYFGEGSWLTVV.

This chain connects TRBV9 to TRBJ2-5; 7 bases line up with TRBD1. The V and J ends lost 4 bases and 5 bases, in that order; junction bases with no gene match: 2. Per the germline V gene, CDR1 is SGDLS and CDR2 is YYNGEE. This CDR3 is built from 12 residues. CDR3 sequence reads: CASSLGQETQYF. CDR3 nucleotides: TGTGCCAGCAGCCTGGGACAGGAGACCCAGTACTTC.

J is TRBJ2-5 and V is TRBV10-3; 8 positions agree with TRBD1. Germline V gene lookup returns CDR1 ENHRY and CDR2 SYGVKD. Germline trimming cut 6 bases from V and 5 bases from J; bases unmatched to any gene: 8. The CDR3 sequence is 14 residues long. The CDR3 bases are TGTGCCATCAGGGAGGACAGGGCTGGGGAGACCCAGTACTTC. Encoded protein: CAIREDRAGETQYF.

The rearrangement uses TRBV20-1 and TRBJ1-5; D remains unclear. Germline V CDR1 and CDR2: DFQATT, SNEGSKA (reference sequence). The CDR3 sequence is 13 residues long. V lost 3 bases, J lost 0 bases, and 6 bases lay in between. The DNA of the CDR3 is TGCAGTGCTAGTGGAGATAGCAATCAGCCCCAGCATTTT. Protein product: CSASGDSNQPQHF.

This clone is termed medium-sized. The chain employs TRBV7-9 and TRBJ2-7; no clear D gene. The CDR3 is 11 residues long. In germline, CDR1 is SEHNR, CDR2 FQNEAQ (reference sequence). V lost 5 bases and J lost 3, with 5 bases in between. In DNA form, the CDR3 reads TGTGCCAGCAGCGCTTACTACGAGCAGTACTTC. Translated, it gives CASSAYYEQYF.

J is TRBJ1-2 and V is TRBV28, with 7 bases fitting TRBD1. This CDR3 has 15 residues. The junction had 8 bases not matched to a gene; V was cut back by 2 bases and J by 5 bases. Germline assignment: CDR1 MDHEN and CDR2 SYDVKM. The CDR3 sequence: CASSLGDSTLYGYTF. CDR3 coding DNA: TGTGCCAGCAGTTTAGGGGACAGCACCCTATATGGCTACACCTTC.

The rearrangement links TRBV5-1 to TRBJ1-2, with D unresolved. CDR3 length equals 17 residues. Trimming stripped 1 base from V and 2 bases from J, with 18 bases between. Germline values: CDR1 SGHRS, CDR2 YFSETQ. The CDR3 coding sequence is TGCGCCAGCAGCTTGTCGGGATTGGCGGAGCCGAACTATGGCTACACCTTC. Translated: CASSLSGLAEPNYGYTF. The full variable domain, completed using reference TRBV5-1 and TRBJ1-2, is KAGVTQTPRYLIKTRGQQVTLSCSPISGHRSVSWYQQTPGQGLQFLFEYFSETQRNKGNFPGRFSGRQFSNSRSEMNVSTLELGDSALYLCASSLSGLAEPNYGYTFGSGTRLTVV.

This sequence joins TRBV6-1 and TRBJ2-7, with D unresolved. This CDR3 has 15 amino acids. Trimming cost V 3 bases and J 2 bases, with 14 bases left between them. Germline values: CDR1 MNHNS, CDR2 SASEGT. The CDR3 region has the DNA TGTGCCAGCAGTGAGACACGGCTCGCCCCCTACGAGCAGTACTTC. It specifies CASSETRLAPYEQYF.

This chain uses TRBV4-3 with TRBJ2-1, with D possibly being TRBD2 (5 bases). This CDR3 has 15 residues. Germline loops: CDR1 LGHNA, CDR2 YSLEER. Trimming stripped 0 bases from V and 5 bases from J, with 11 bases between. The CDR3 sequence: CASSQDGVGNNEQFF. CDR3 nucleotide sequence: TGCGCCAGCAGCCAAGACGGGGTAGGAAACAATGAGCAGTTCTTC.

The rearrangement links TRBV10-3 to TRBJ2-7; 8 nucleotides match TRBD1. Germline V gene sequence: CDR1 ENHRY, CDR2 SYGVKD. The CDR3 is made up of 14 amino acids. The V and J ends lost 2 bases and 3 bases, in that order; junction bases with no gene match: 3. This CDR3 reads CAISEGQGRYEQYF. CDR3 in DNA: TGTGCCATCAGTGAGGGACAGGGACGCTACGAGCAGTACTTC.